What follows is one TCR beta chain and its context. No antigen is known for it. The data derive from a study of graft-versus-host responses after intestinal transplantation. At the level of the study: Transplantation in recipients was multivisceral, liver-intestinal, or isolated intestinal. The whole recipient group had anti-thymocyte globulin induction followed by tacrolimus and steroids for 2 to 3 years.

V was cut by 1 base and J by 1 base, with 7 bases left in between. CDR1 SQVTM and CDR2 ANQGSEA come from the germline V gene. The CDR3 has 13 residues. Study observations and caveats: HvG clone declines early post-transplant were associated with peak circulating GvH levels.

The repertoire was sequenced with immunoSEQ multiplex PCR; TCRdb's copy has only in-frame clones and lacks some. The sample comprises about 88,000 clones, roughly 93% of which are singletons, and roughly 0.2% rests with the top ten. This receptor was obtained from a human donor who was the organ donor for an intestinal transplant. This chain uses TRBV29-1 with TRBJ1-1, with D unresolved. Sequencing was performed on unstimulated CD4+ T cells sorted from spleen or lymph node cells, taken before transplant. CDR3 sequence (DNA): TGCAGCGTTGAAGGTCCCAGGAACACTGAAGCTTTCTTT. As protein: CSVEGPRNTEAFF.